This T cell receptor beta chain was captured in a study of blood T cell repertoires in COVID-19. The CDR3 has 11 residues. Germline CDR1 reads SGHRS; CDR2 reads YFSETQ. V was cut by 6 bases and J by 7 bases, with 10 bases left in between. Authors' methods: It was from reference gene primer amplification that nucleated cell counts were estimated. TCRdb's table, derived via immunoSEQ multiplex PCR, lists solely in-frame clones and lacks some. V and J calls and clone size are those listed in that table; D and trimming were worked out from the DNA. The sample comprises some 200,000 clones, about nine tenths of which are singletons, and less than 4.5% rests with the top ten.

The receptor's source is a woman in her forties with acute COVID-19. The rearrangement links TRBV5-1 to TRBJ1-2; weak D call: TRBD1 (5 bases). Sequenced sample: PBMCs or T cells enriched from blood (not recorded which). The CDR3 sequence is CASTQGVGYTF. DNA for the CDR3: TGCGCCAGCACGCAGGGCGTTGGCTACACCTTC.